Below are 11 T cell receptor beta chains sequenced from a single sample in a study of follicular helper T cells after annual influenza vaccination. Time point meaning: 2014-2015 season, 7 days after vaccination. Here immunoSEQ multiplex PCR was the method, and the copy in TCRdb shows in-frame clones only, minus some. The sample records roughly 7,700 clones, around four fifths being singletons. The source material was CXCR5+ CD38- circulating T follicular helper cells from blood, sampled 7 days after influenza vaccination. Subset specified: circulating Tfh, non-naive CD4+CXCR5+PD-1+ (ICOS+CD38+ or ICOS-CD38-). All receptors come from an adult who received the influenza vaccine.

The V and J genes are TRBV28 and TRBJ2-7, with 7 positions matching TRBD1. The germline V gene has CDR1 MDHEN and CDR2 SYDVKM. The V segment lost 6 bases and the J segment 0 bases; nucleotides outside the gene matches: 5. The CDR3 has 14 residues. In DNA form, the CDR3 reads TGTGCCAGCAGACCGGACAGGATCTCCTACGAGCAGTACTTC. It encodes CASRPDRISYEQYF.

V usage is TRBV2 and J usage is TRBJ1-1; weak D call: TRBD1 (5 bases). Germline loops: CDR1 SNHLY, CDR2 FYNNEI. The CDR3 sequence is 16 residues long. V lost 6 bases to trimming and J lost 4 bases, with 21 bases between them. The CDR3 nucleotides read TGTGCCAGCAGATCGGACGGGGCCGGGTGGGGCACTGAAGCTTTCTTT. Translating gives CASRSDGAGWGTEAFF.

The V and J genes are TRBV19 and TRBJ1-2; D not resolved. Trimming removed 6 bases from V and 8 bases from J, with 13 bases in between. CDR1 is LNHDA and CDR2 is SQIVND in the germline V gene (reference sequence). This CDR3 has 12 residues. This chain's CDR3 is CASRQNPSGYTF. The CDR3 DNA sequence: TGTGCCAGTAGACAGAACCCCTCGGGCTACACCTTC.

The rearrangement uses TRBV2 and TRBJ2-1; TRBD2 matches 9 bases. CDR1 is SNHLY, CDR2 FYNNEI, per germline. This CDR3 contains 14 residues. The ends lost 11 bases at V and 7 bases at J; junction bases unmatched: 12. The CDR3 bases are TGTGCCTCCTGGGAACTAGCGGGTAAAAATGAGCAGTTCTTC. Its translation is CASWELAGKNEQFF. The full variable domain, rest sourced from reference TRBV2 and TRBJ2-1, is EPEVTQTPSHQVTQMGQEVILRCVPISNHLYFYWYRQILGQKVEFLVSFYNNEISEKSEIFDDQFSVERPDGSNFTLKIRSTKLEDSAMYFCASWELAGKNEQFFGPGTRLTVL.

This chain connects TRBV15 to TRBJ2-5; no definite D call. Per germline, CDR1 LNHNV and CDR2 YYDKDF (reference sequence). This CDR3 has 12 residues. V lost 8 bases and J lost 4, with 11 bases in between. CDR3 coding DNA: TGTGCCACCTTATTGAGGCGAGAGACCCAGTACTTC. It codes for CATLLRRETQYF. Full variable domain (outside the CDR3, taken from reference TRBV15 and TRBJ2-5): DAMVIQNPRYQVTQFGKPVTLSCSQTLNHNVMYWYQQKSSQAPKLLFHYYDKDFNNEADTPDNFQSRRPNTSFCFLDIRSPGLGDTAMYLCATLLRRETQYFGPGTRLLVL.

The chain joins TRBV4-1 to TRBJ2-3, with 13 bases that match TRBD2. This CDR3 is 18 amino acids long. After removal of 4 bases from V and 1 base from J, the junction contained 8 bases not matched to a gene. The germline V gene has CDR1 MGHRA and CDR2 YSYEKL. The CDR3 reads CASSPRLAGGHGTDTQYF. CDR3 bases: TGCGCCAGCAGCCCAAGACTAGCGGGGGGTCATGGCACAGATACGCAGTATTTT.

The rearrangement links TRBV28 to TRBJ1-1; D is undetermined. The CDR3 consists of 14 residues. V gave up 4 bases and J gave up 1 base, with 10 bases separating them. Germline CDR1 reads MDHEN; CDR2 reads SYDVKM. Written as DNA, the CDR3 is TGTGCCAGCAGTTACCCACGGGGGAACACTGAAGCTTTCTTT. It yields the protein CASSYPRGNTEAFF. Full variable domain (remainder filled in from reference TRBV28 and TRBJ1-1): DVKVTQSSRYLVKRTGEKVFLECVQDMDHENMFWYRQDPGLGLRLIYFSYDVKMKEKGDIPEGYSVSREKKERFSLILESASTNQTSMYLCASSYPRGNTEAFFGQGTRLTVV.

This chain joins TRBV7-3 and TRBJ2-5; D is possibly TRBD1 (5 bases). The CDR3 runs 13 residues. Germline CDR1 reads SGHTA; CDR2 reads FQGTGA. V was shortened by 2 bases and J by 4 bases, with 8 bases between the two germline ends. CDR3 DNA sequence: TGTGCCAGCAGCTTAGGACAAGGAGAGACCCAGTACTTC. Translated: CASSLGQGETQYF.

V gene TRBV6-5 combines with J gene TRBJ2-6; a weak D match, TRBD1 (5 bases). The germline V gene has CDR1 MNHEY and CDR2 SVGAGI. V was shortened by 7 bases and J by 0 bases, with 10 bases between the two germline ends. This CDR3 comprises 15 residues. The CDR3 protein is CASTTDSSGANVLTF. In DNA form, the CDR3 reads TGTGCCAGCACCACAGACAGCTCTGGGGCCAACGTCCTGACTTTC.

CDR3 in DNA: TGTGCCAGCAGCACTAAGGGACAAGGAAACACCATATATTTT. It codes for CASSTKGQGNTIYF. The J gene is TRBJ1-3, the V gene TRBV7-2; perhaps TRBD1 as D (6 bases). The germline gives CDR1 SGHTA, CDR2 FQGNSA. V lost 5 bases and J 4 bases, leaving 12 bases between the germline ends. The CDR3 covers 14 residues.

In its sample, this clone was seen once. This CDR3 reads CASSPLWTEAFF. The CDR3 nucleotides are TGTGCCAGCAGCCCACTATGGACTGAAGCTTTCTTT. The chain links TRBV7-2 to TRBJ1-1; D ambiguous. This CDR3 contains 12 residues. Germline V CDR1 and CDR2: SGHTA, FQGNSA. Trimming stripped 5 bases from V and 5 bases from J, with 9 bases between.